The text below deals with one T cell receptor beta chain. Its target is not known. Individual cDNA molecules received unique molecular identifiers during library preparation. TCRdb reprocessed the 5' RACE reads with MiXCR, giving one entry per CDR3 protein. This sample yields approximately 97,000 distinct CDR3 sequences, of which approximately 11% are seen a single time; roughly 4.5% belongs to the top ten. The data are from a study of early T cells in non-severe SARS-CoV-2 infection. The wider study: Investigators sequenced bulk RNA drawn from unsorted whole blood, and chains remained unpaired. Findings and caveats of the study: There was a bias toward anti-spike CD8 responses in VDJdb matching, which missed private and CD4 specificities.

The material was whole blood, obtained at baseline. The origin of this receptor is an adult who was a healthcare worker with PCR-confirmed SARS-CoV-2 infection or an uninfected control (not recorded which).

The chain's CDR3 is CASSQWGGEQFF. CDR3 DNA sequence: TGTGCCAGCAGCCAATGGGGGGGTGAGCAGTTCTTC. The chain couples TRBV14 to TRBJ2-1, with TRBD2 matching over 7 bases. This CDR3 region has 12 residues. Trimming at V came to 2 bases and at J to 9 bases, leaving 1 base not matched to a gene. Germline V gene data show CDR1 as SGHDN and CDR2 as FVKESK.